The source of this T cell receptor beta chain is a study of T cells in Graves' hyperthyroidism and ophthalmopathy. This clonotype was seen only a few times. Amplified TCR beta CDR3 regions came from RNA transcripts. HTBI primers were the set used in a first-round RT-PCR of the TCR CDR3. TCRdb redid the calling of the multiplex PCR reads with MiXCR, one entry per CDR3 protein. Here the sample spans more than 600,000 distinct CDR3 sequences, about 15% being singletons. In germline, CDR1 is SGHRS, CDR2 YFSETQ. Trimming left V 0 bases short and J 6 bases short, with 12 bases between. This CDR3 comprises 14 residues. Uncontrolled infection, other autoimmune disease, pregnancy and lactation each barred patients from inclusion. PBMCs were collected from an approximately 10 ml volume of fresh peripheral blood.

The TCR originated in a man younger than 35 with Graves' hyperthyroidism. The specimen sequenced was blood. The chain couples TRBV5-1 to TRBJ2-5; D possibly corresponds to TRBD2 (6 bases). CDR3 DNA sequence: TGCGCCAGCAGCTTGGGACTAGAAGGGAAGACCCAGTACTTC. Residues: CASSLGLEGKTQYF.